A single sample gave rise to the 23 T cell receptor beta chains below, sequenced in a study of vaccination and CD4 T cells after COVID-19. With the Oncomine TCR Beta short-read assay, DNA from cultured CD4+ T cells was sequenced. TCRdb reprocessed the PCR reads with MiXCR, giving one entry per CDR3 protein. The sample has roughly 16,000 distinct CDR3 sequences, approximately 73% seen once. No antigen has been assigned to these receptors. Treatment defined: 10-day PBMC culture with coronavirus spike peptide pools or control peptides (ViraFEST assay). Sequencing was done on a sample of CD4+ T cells from blood, cultured in vitro. The receptors here all came from a human donor who had recovered from COVID-19.

The chain links TRBV20-1 to TRBJ1-1; D is uncertain. The CDR3 is 13 residues long. Germline V CDR1 and CDR2: DFQATT, SNEGSKA (reference sequence). V lost 5 bases, J lost 6 bases, and 16 bases lay in between. CDR3 bases: TGCAGTGCTCCTGGCAGGTTTGTCGCTGAAGCTTTCTTT. Translated, it gives CSAPGRFVAEAFF.

A few counts support this clonotype. The chain joins TRBV20-1 to TRBJ1-2; maybe TRBD1 (6 bases). From germline, CDR1 is DFQATT and CDR2 SNEGSKA (reference sequence). This CDR3 is 16 amino acids long. Trimming pared 0 bases from V and 8 bases from J, leaving 22 bases between. CDR3 bases: TGCAGTGCTAGAGATGGGATAAAAGGGGGGCGACAGGGCTACACCTTC. Amino acid sequence: CSARDGIKGGRQGYTF.

This clonotype turned up a few times. V gene TRBV15 combines with J gene TRBJ1-5; D might be TRBD1 (5 bases). The ends were cut back, 4 bases at V and 3 bases at J, with 7 bases in the middle. There are 13 residues in the CDR3. Germline values: CDR1 LNHNV, CDR2 YYDKDF (reference sequence). The CDR3 sequence is CATSTGLNQPQHF. CDR3 sequence (DNA): TGTGCCACCAGCACAGGGCTCAATCAGCCCCAGCATTTT. Filled out from reference TRBV15 and TRBJ1-5, the complete variable domain reads DAMVIQNPRYQVTQFGKPVTLSCSQTLNHNVMYWYQQKSSQAPKLLFHYYDKDFNNEADTPDNFQSRRPNTSFCFLDIRSPGLGDTAMYLCATSTGLNQPQHFGDGTRLSIL.

This clonotype appeared a few times. The chain uses TRBV20-1 and TRBJ2-5; 11 bases fit TRBD2. The CDR3 contains 16 residues. The ends lost 3 bases at V and 5 bases at J; junction bases unmatched: 11. The V gene's germline CDR1 is DFQATT and CDR2 SNEGSKA (reference sequence). CDR3 in DNA: TGCAGTGCTAGTTTTGTAGCGGGAGGGCCGATGGAGACCCAGTACTTC. It is translated as CSASFVAGGPMETQYF.

V gene TRBV6-2 or TRBV6-3 combines with J gene TRBJ2-7; 7 bases map to TRBD2. The CDR3 has 15 residues. J was trimmed by 4 bases and V by 0 bases; bases with no gene match: 6. The germline CDR1 and CDR2 sequences are MNHEY and SVGEGT. The CDR3 here is CASSYSTSAAYEQYF. The CDR3, as DNA: TGTGCCAGCAGTTACTCTACTAGCGCCGCGTACGAGCAGTACTTC.

The V call is TRBV28, the J call TRBJ1-2, with a tentative D call TRBD1 (6 bases). Germline V lookup: CDR1 MDHEN, CDR2 SYDVKM. CDR3 length: 13 residues. Deletions cut 0 bases from V and 7 bases from J, with 9 bases between. CDR3 sequence reads: CASSLWGAGGYTF. The CDR3 DNA reads TGTGCCAGCAGTTTATGGGGGGCCGGTGGCTACACCTTC.

This clonotype was observed a handful of times. The rearrangement joins TRBV15 to TRBJ2-1, with D possibly being TRBD1 (6 bases). CDR3 size: 12 residues. Germline V gene sequence: CDR1 LNHNV, CDR2 YYDKDF (reference sequence). The ends were cut back, 5 bases at V and 12 bases at J, with 14 bases in the middle. CDR3 in DNA: TGTGCCACCAGCCTGGTAGGGGGATGGCAGTTCTTC. Translated: CATSLVGGWQFF.

This clonotype was detected only a few times. The J gene is TRBJ2-2, the V gene TRBV7-2; perhaps TRBD2 as D (5 bases). The CDR3 totals 17 residues. The V gene's germline CDR1 is SGHTA and CDR2 FQGNSA. Between the trimmed V and J ends, which lost 6 bases and 6 bases, there was a span of 23 bases. CDR3 in amino acids: CASSRRLLEGRAGELFF. DNA of the CDR3: TGTGCCAGCAGTCGCCGTCTTCTAGAGGGAAGGGCCGGGGAGCTGTTTTTT.

This chain connects TRBV20-1 to TRBJ2-5; no clear D. CDR1 is DFQATT and CDR2 is SNEGSKA in the germline V gene (reference sequence). The CDR3 length is 10 residues. V lost 6 bases and J 2 bases, leaving 4 bases between the germline ends. DNA of the CDR3: TGCAGTGCGACGCAAGAGACCCAGTACTTC. This encodes CSATQETQYF.

The chain couples TRBV28 to TRBJ1-1; possible D gene TRBD1, 6 bases. CDR3 length equals 14 residues. The germline gives CDR1 MDHEN, CDR2 SYDVKM. Deletions cut 5 bases from V and 4 bases from J, with 14 bases between. CDR3 nucleotides: TGTGCCAGCAGTGTACAGGGATCCGGCACTGAAGCTTTCTTT. Its translation: CASSVQGSGTEAFF.

The rearrangement links TRBV28 to TRBJ1-6; D possibly corresponds to TRBD1 (6 bases). The V end lost 6 bases, the J end lost 6 bases, and 15 bases lay between the germline ends. Germline V lookup: CDR1 MDHEN, CDR2 SYDVKM. The length of the CDR3 is 15 residues. CDR3 region: CASRGKDSPNSPLHF. The CDR3 nucleotides read TGTGCCAGCAGGGGAAAGGACAGCCCTAATTCACCCCTCCACTTT.

The chain is built from TRBV30 and TRBJ2-4, with a possible D match to TRBD2 (5 bases). CDR3 length: 14 residues. Trimming took 0 bases from V and 9 from J, leaving 15 bases between them. CDR1 is GTSNPN, CDR2 SVGIG, per germline (reference sequence). The CDR3 loop is CAWSVPGSGSIQYF. The CDR3 coding sequence is TGTGCCTGGAGTGTACCGGGGTCCGGCAGCATTCAGTACTTC.

The chain has TRBV21-1 and TRBJ2-5; the D call TRBD1 from the table was never checked on the DNA. TRBV21-1 is deemed a pseudogene. The CDR3 is 19 amino acids. CDR3 residues: CASSARRQGRGTREETQYF. CDR3 in DNA: TGTGCCAGCAGCGCCCGTAGACAGGGTCGCGGTACCCGGGAGGAGACCCAGTACTTC.

The chain recombines TRBV12-3 or TRBV12-4 with TRBJ1-6; possible D gene TRBD1, 5 bases. The CDR3 length is 14 residues. V was trimmed by 4 bases and J by 6 bases, leaving 10 bases between them. The CDR3 DNA sequence: TGTGCCAGCAGTTCGCAGGGCTCTAATTCACCCCTCCACTTT. Its protein product is CASSSQGSNSPLHF.

This rearrangement joins TRBV27 to TRBJ1-5, with 10 positions matching TRBD1. Germline CDR1 reads MNHEY; CDR2 reads SMNVEV (reference sequence). V shed 6 bases and J 7 bases; nucleotides not matched to a gene: 9. This CDR3 has 15 residues. The CDR3 loop is CASRKDRGVGQPQHF. CDR3 bases: TGTGCCAGCAGAAAGGACAGGGGGGTCGGGCAGCCCCAGCATTTT.

V usage is TRBV10-2 and J usage is TRBJ1-1; D not resolved. The V gene's germline CDR1 is WSHSY and CDR2 SAAADI. V was shortened by 0 bases and J by 4 bases, with 6 bases between the two germline ends. The CDR3 is 13 residues long. The CDR3 DNA follows: TGCGCCAGCAGTGAGTCGAGGAGCACTGAAGCTTTCTTT. It specifies CASSESRSTEAFF.

V and J are TRBV10-3 and TRBJ1-1, with unresolved D. CDR3 size: 14 residues. Trimming removed 1 base at V and 2 bases at J, with 8 bases between. Germline CDR1 is ENHRY and CDR2 is SYGVKD. The CDR3 DNA reads as TGTGCCATCAGTGAGTTAGGCAGAAACACTGAAGCTTTCTTT. The encoded protein is CAISELGRNTEAFF.

The chain joins TRBV6-1 to TRBJ1-5; 8 nucleotides match TRBD1. The length of the CDR3 is 19 residues. Germline V gene sequence: CDR1 MNHNS, CDR2 SASEGT. Trimming took 5 bases from V and 2 from J; bases not matched to a gene: 17. CDR3 amino acids: CASSPPADRVAIGNQPQHF. CDR3 nucleotides: TGTGCCAGCAGTCCCCCGGCGGACAGGGTGGCCATAGGCAATCAGCCCCAGCATTTT.

CDR3 protein: CSLGGGGTDTQYF. CDR3 nucleotide sequence: TGCAGTCTGGGGGGAGGGGGCACAGATACGCAGTATTTT. The V and J genes are TRBV20-1 and TRBJ2-3, with TRBD2 identical over 7 bases. J lost 1 base, V lost 8 bases, and 6 bases had no gene match. Germline values: CDR1 DFQATT, CDR2 SNEGSKA (reference sequence). This CDR3 is 13 amino acids long.

This clonotype was detected a few times. The chain employs TRBV6-2 or TRBV6-3 and TRBJ1-2, with 7 bases that match TRBD1. After removal of 4 bases from V and 0 bases from J, the junction contained 5 bases not matched to a gene. Germline V gives CDR1 MNHEY, CDR2 SVGEGT. CDR3 size: 15 residues. The CDR3 coding sequence is TGTGCCAGCAGTTTTTCCGGGACAGCTAACTATGGCTACACCTTC. Its protein is CASSFSGTANYGYTF.

The rearrangement joins TRBV20-1 to TRBJ2-1, with TRBD2 matching 11 bases. This CDR3 is 15 amino acids long. V was clipped by 4 bases and J by 4 bases; unmatched bases: 6. Germline V CDR1 and CDR2: DFQATT, SNEGSKA (reference sequence). The CDR3 nucleotides read TGCAGTGCTACTTTAAGACTAGCGGGATACAATGAGCAGTTCTTC. Protein: CSATLRLAGYNEQFF.

The V gene is TRBV18, the J gene TRBJ2-7, with 7 bases identical to TRBD2. CDR1 and CDR2 (germline): KGHSH, LQKENI. This CDR3 has 14 residues. V gave up 2 bases and J gave up 6 bases; unmatched junction bases: 7. The CDR3 sequence is CASSPSGGLFEQYF. CDR3 DNA: TGTGCCAGCTCACCATCGGGGGGTCTGTTCGAGCAGTACTTC.

This clonotype was detected only a few times. The chain links TRBV6-2 or TRBV6-3 to TRBJ2-4; no clear D gene. Deletions cut 2 bases from V and 1 base from J, with 9 bases between. This CDR3 is 15 amino acids long. CDR1 MNHEY and CDR2 SVGEGT come from the germline V gene. The DNA of the CDR3 is TGTGCCAGCAGTTACCCCGGCAGGGCCAAAAACATTCAGTACTTC. It encodes CASSYPGRAKNIQYF.